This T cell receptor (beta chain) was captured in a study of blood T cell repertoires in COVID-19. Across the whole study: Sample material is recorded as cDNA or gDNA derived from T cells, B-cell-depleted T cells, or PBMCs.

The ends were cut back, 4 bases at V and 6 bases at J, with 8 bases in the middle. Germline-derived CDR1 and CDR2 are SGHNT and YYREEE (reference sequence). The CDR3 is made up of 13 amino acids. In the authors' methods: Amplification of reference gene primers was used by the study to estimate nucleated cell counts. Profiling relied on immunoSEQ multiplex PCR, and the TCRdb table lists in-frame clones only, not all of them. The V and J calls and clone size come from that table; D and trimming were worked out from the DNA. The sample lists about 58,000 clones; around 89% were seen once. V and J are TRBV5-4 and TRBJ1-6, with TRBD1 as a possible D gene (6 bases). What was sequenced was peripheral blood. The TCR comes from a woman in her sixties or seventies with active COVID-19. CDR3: CASSPDSNSPLHF. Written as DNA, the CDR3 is TGTGCCAGCAGCCCGGACAGTAATTCACCCCTCCACTTT. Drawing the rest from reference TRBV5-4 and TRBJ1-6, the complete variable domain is ETGVTQSPTHLIKTRGQQVTLRCSSQSGHNTVSWYQQALGQGPQFIFQYYREEENGRGNFPPRFSGLQFPNYSSELNVNALELDDSALYLCASSPDSNSPLHFGNGTRLTVT.